A single sample is the source of the 22 T cell receptor beta chains below, sequenced in a study of OX40 agonist ivuxolimab in advanced cancers. Only in-frame clones appear in the TCRdb table, and some are missing; sequencing was by immunoSEQ multiplex PCR. In the table there are about 110,000 clones, less than 95% of which are singletons. The starting material was CD4+ or CD8+ T cells sorted from blood, obtained in a trial of the OX40 agonist ivuxolimab. Source of these receptors: an adult with an advanced solid tumor such as melanoma, head and neck, liver or kidney cancer.

The genes are TRBV6-1 and TRBJ1-2; D is unresolved. Trimming removed 6 bases at V and 3 bases at J, with 14 bases between. This CDR3 comprises 14 residues. From germline, CDR1 is MNHNS and CDR2 SASEGT. The CDR3 DNA reads TGTGCCAGCAGGCCGGCAGCTTACGACTATGGCTACACCTTC. This gives the protein CASRPAAYDYGYTF.

The chain employs TRBV19 and TRBJ2-3; 8 nucleotides align to TRBD2. Germline V gene lookup returns CDR1 LNHDA and CDR2 SQIVND (reference sequence). Unmatched junction bases numbered 3, after V lost 4 bases and J lost 0 bases. The CDR3 is 15 amino acids. CDR3 sequence reads: CASSRGGGSTDTQYF. The CDR3 bases are TGTGCCAGTAGTAGGGGCGGGGGGAGCACAGATACGCAGTATTTT.

V is TRBV21-1 and J is TRBJ1-2. TRBV21-1 is listed as a pseudogene. There are 14 residues in the CDR3. The CDR3 region is CASSKVRCGYGYTF. In DNA, the CDR3 is TGTGCCAGCAGCAAAGTACGTTGTGGCTATGGCTACACCTTC.

This clone was recorded once. The chain is built from TRBV30 and TRBJ1-1; D gene ambiguous. There are 15 residues in the CDR3. Germline CDR1 reads GTSNPN; CDR2 reads SVGIG (reference sequence). V was shortened by 4 bases and J by 6 bases, with 21 bases between the two germline ends. CDR3: CAWILDGSGVAEAFF. CDR3 DNA sequence: TGTGCCTGGATTCTCGACGGATCTGGGGTCGCTGAAGCTTTCTTT.

This chain uses TRBV5-1 with TRBJ1-1; D gene unclear. The CDR3 runs to 14 residues. V was trimmed by 3 bases and J by 4 bases, leaving 13 bases between them. CDR1 SGHRS and CDR2 YFSETQ come from the germline V gene. CDR3 in DNA: TGCGCCAGCAGCTCTACACAATTCCTCACTGAAGCTTTCTTT. Protein sequence: CASSSTQFLTEAFF.

The V gene is TRBV15, the J gene TRBJ1-1; no firm D call. This CDR3 has 15 amino acids. The V gene lost 0 bases and the J gene lost 1 base, with 9 bases spanning the gap. The V gene's germline CDR1 is LNHNV and CDR2 YYDKDF (reference sequence). The CDR3 loop is CATSRDSVRNTEAFF. CDR3 sequence (DNA): TGTGCCACCAGCAGAGACTCGGTCAGGAACACTGAAGCTTTCTTT.

This chain uses TRBV11-2 with TRBJ1-5; D not certain. CDR3 length: 15 amino acids. Germline-derived CDR1 and CDR2 are SGHAT and FQNNGV. Between the trimmed V and J ends, which lost 1 base and 3 bases, there was a span of 10 bases. CDR3 loop: CASSLGRDHNQPQHF. CDR3 DNA sequence: TGTGCCAGCAGCTTAGGGCGGGATCACAATCAGCCCCAGCATTTT.

J is TRBJ1-6 and V is TRBV2; a possible D gene is TRBD1 (5 bases). In germline, CDR1 is SNHLY, CDR2 FYNNEI. This CDR3 comprises 15 residues. The germline V and J ends were trimmed by 6 bases and 8 bases, with 17 bases remaining between them. The CDR3: CASSYGGGNDSPLHF. The CDR3 region has the DNA TGTGCCAGCAGCTACGGGGGGGGTAATGATTCACCCCTCCACTTT.

This clone was detected only once. The chain couples TRBV2 to TRBJ2-7, with D unclear. The germline CDR1 and CDR2 sequences are SNHLY and FYNNEI. The CDR3 loop spans 12 amino acids. V was shortened by 6 bases and J by 9 bases, with 15 bases between the two germline ends. Written as DNA, the CDR3 is TGTGCCAGCAGACCAACTTGGGTCGGGCAGTACTTC. Translation gives CASRPTWVGQYF.

The chain recombines TRBV30 with TRBJ2-7; the match to TRBD1 covers 10 bases. Unmatched junction bases numbered 5, after V lost 4 bases and J lost 2 bases. CDR1 and CDR2 from the germline V gene are GTSNPN and SVGIG (reference sequence). CDR3 length: 14 residues. In nucleotides, the CDR3 is TGTGCCTGGACGCCGGGACAGGGGACCTACGAGCAGTACTTC. Translated: CAWTPGQGTYEQYF.

The V and J genes are TRBV6-6 and TRBJ2-7; TRBD2 matches at 9 bases. With V trimmed by 6 bases and J by 1 base, 7 bases remained unmatched. The CDR3 sequence is 15 residues long. Germline loops: CDR1 MNHNY, CDR2 SVGAGI (reference sequence). CDR3 amino acids: CASRLAGAKSYEQYF. For the CDR3, the DNA is TGTGCCAGCAGATTAGCGGGGGCCAAATCCTACGAGCAGTACTTC.

The chain combines TRBV30 with TRBJ2-2; D is unclear. Germline CDR1 is GTSNPN and CDR2 is SVGIG (reference sequence). The CDR3 spans 12 residues. V was cut by 2 bases and J by 6 bases, with 7 bases left in between. The CDR3 here is CAWSYQAGELFF. The CDR3 bases are TGTGCCTGGAGTTACCAGGCCGGGGAGCTGTTTTTT. Full variable domain (missing parts from reference TRBV30 and TRBJ2-2): SQTIHQWPATLVQPVGSPLSLECTVEGTSNPNLYWYRQAAGRGLQLLFYSVGIGQISSEVPQNLSASRPQDRQFILSSKKLLLSDSGFYLCAWSYQAGELFFGEGSRLTVL.

V is TRBV5-1 and J is TRBJ2-1; a weak D match, TRBD1 (6 bases). The germline V gene has CDR1 SGHRS and CDR2 YFSETQ. V lost 4 bases to trimming and J lost 8 bases, with 10 bases between them. This CDR3 is 12 amino acids long. CDR3 in DNA: TGCGCCAGCAGCACAGGGATAGATGAGCAGTTCTTC. It encodes CASSTGIDEQFF.

The V and J genes are TRBV30 and TRBJ2-7; possibly TRBD2 for D (5 bases). The CDR3 has 11 amino acids. The germline V and J ends were trimmed by 2 bases and 5 bases, with 7 bases remaining between them. Germline-derived CDR1 and CDR2 are GTSNPN and SVGIG (reference sequence). The DNA of the CDR3 is TGTGCCTGGAGTCCTAGCCACGAGCAGTACTTC. Amino acids: CAWSPSHEQYF.

This chain uses TRBV15 with TRBJ2-5; the match to TRBD2 covers 12 bases. This CDR3 spans 15 amino acids. Germline V gene lookup returns CDR1 LNHNV and CDR2 YYDKDF (reference sequence). With V trimmed by 5 bases and J by 2 bases, 3 bases remained unmatched. CDR3: CATSLAGGGQETQYF. CDR3 sequence (DNA): TGTGCCACCAGCCTAGCGGGAGGGGGGCAAGAGACCCAGTACTTC.

The V gene is TRBV5-8, the J gene TRBJ2-7; the D is unclear. The CDR3 consists of 11 residues. V was clipped by 4 bases and J by 4 bases, with 6 bases between them. CDR1 and CDR2 from the germline V gene are SGHTS and YDEGEE. In DNA, the CDR3 is TGTGCCAGCAGCGGATATTACGAGCAGTACTTC. Amino acids: CASSGYYEQYF. Full variable domain (missing parts from reference TRBV5-8 and TRBJ2-7): EAGVTQSPTHLIKTRGQQATLRCSPISGHTSVYWYQQALGLGLQFLLWYDEGEERNRGNFPPRFSGRQFPNYSSELNVNALELEDSALYLCASSGYYEQYFGPGTRLTVT.

The chain is built from TRBV21-1 and TRBJ2-5; the DNA was not compared with TRBD2, the D call given in the table. TRBV21-1 is a pseudogene. The CDR3 contains 17 residues. CDR3 coding DNA: TGTGCCAGCAGCAATGGGGGCGCTAGCGGGGACCAAGAGACCCAGTACTTC. Amino acids: CASSNGGASGDQETQYF.

The CDR3 region has the DNA TGTGCCAGTAGTATAGATCTTAACGATCGCTCCTACAATGAGCAGTTCTTC. Translated, it gives CASSIDLNDRSYNEQFF. The J gene is TRBJ2-1, the V gene TRBV19; D uncertain. Germline V CDR1 and CDR2: LNHDA, SQIVND (reference sequence). The germline V and J ends were trimmed by 0 bases and 0 bases, with 12 bases remaining between them. The CDR3 is made up of 17 amino acids.

The gene calls are TRBV5-8 and TRBJ2-5; 14 bases fit TRBD2. V was clipped by 4 bases and J by 5 bases; unmatched bases: 4. Germline-derived CDR1 and CDR2 are SGHTS and YDEGEE. The CDR3 runs 15 residues. DNA of the CDR3: TGTGCCAGCAGCCTGGGACTAGCGGGAGTGGAGACCCAGTACTTC. Its protein is CASSLGLAGVETQYF.

The genes are TRBV18 and TRBJ2-7; TRBD1 matches at 8 bases. The V gene's germline CDR1 is KGHSH and CDR2 LQKENI. With 3 bases clipped from V and 6 bases from J, the junction kept 4 bases outside the gene matches. The CDR3 consists of 13 residues. This CDR3 reads CASSPDRGGEQYF. Written as DNA, the CDR3 is TGTGCCAGCTCACCCGACAGGGGTGGCGAGCAGTACTTC.

The count of this clone is one. The chain has TRBV18 and TRBJ1-5, with D possibly TRBD1 on 5 matching bases. V gave up 2 bases and J gave up 1 base, with 6 bases separating them. The CDR3 contains 14 residues. Germline CDR1 reads KGHSH; CDR2 reads LQKENI. CDR3 DNA sequence: TGTGCCAGCTCACCAGGGGGGAGCAATCAGCCCCAGCATTTT. The encoded protein is CASSPGGSNQPQHF.

The V and J genes are TRBV14 and TRBJ2-7; D is undetermined. The V end was cut by 0 bases, the J end by 7 bases, with 10 bases between. CDR1 is SGHDN, CDR2 FVKESK, per germline. This CDR3 has 13 amino acids. The CDR3 here is CASSQDLGAEQYF. The DNA of the CDR3 is TGTGCCAGCAGCCAAGATCTGGGTGCAGAGCAGTACTTC.